The next 8 T cell receptor beta chains were all read from a single sample in a study of beta chain features in type 1 diabetes. No antigens are known for them. Expressed TCRB transcripts were sequenced because the isolated RNA had all been reverse transcribed beforehand. Profiled with immunoSEQ multiplex PCR; TCRdb holds only in-frame clones, not every one. The sample comprises 300,000 to 350,000 clones, roughly 14% of which are singletons, and roughly 0.015% rests with the top ten. Study results and caveats: There was a moderate but significant shortening of TCRB CDR3s in all four CD4+ subsets of Type 1 diabetes patients.

The sample taken for sequencing was naive CD4+ T cells from blood. These receptor sequences come from a woman aged 18-29 years with type 1 diabetes.

This clone has only a few counts. This rearrangement joins TRBV29-1 to TRBJ2-3; 15 positions match TRBD2. Unmatched junction bases numbered 6, after V lost 7 bases and J lost 1 base. The length of the CDR3 is 16 residues. Germline V CDR1 and CDR2: SQVTM, ANQGSEA. CDR3 sequence (DNA): TGCAGCGGGGGACTAGCGGGAGGCATCGGCACAGATACGCAGTATTTT. This codes for CSGGLAGGIGTDTQYF.

The V and J genes are TRBV28 and TRBJ2-6; the match to TRBD1 covers 10 bases. The CDR3 has 16 residues. Per germline, CDR1 MDHEN and CDR2 SYDVKM. Trimming took 3 bases from V and 2 from J; bases not matched to a gene: 1. The CDR3 sequence: CASSLGTGAGANVLTF. The CDR3 bases are TGTGCCAGCAGTTTGGGGACAGGGGCTGGGGCCAACGTCCTGACTTTC.

This chain links TRBV7-8 with TRBJ1-3; 7 positions agree with TRBD1. The CDR3 loop spans 14 amino acids. CDR1 is SGHVS and CDR2 is FQNEAQ in the germline V gene. V dropped 5 bases and J dropped 6; count of bases not matched to a gene: 7. Here the CDR3 reads CASSPREGANTIYF. The CDR3 DNA is TGTGCCAGCAGCCCCCGGGAGGGGGCAAACACCATATATTTT.

The chain joins TRBV5-1 to TRBJ2-7; 8 bases agree with TRBD2. The CDR3 totals 15 residues. Germline values: CDR1 SGHRS, CDR2 YFSETQ. J was trimmed by 5 bases and V by 0 bases; bases with no gene match: 7. CDR3 DNA: TGCGCCAGCAGCTTGGATGGGACTAGGGGTAACGAGCAGTACTTC. Protein: CASSLDGTRGNEQYF.

The table lists this clone with a few counts. In DNA, the CDR3 is TGCGCCAGCAGCTTGTCAGGGGTCAAGGCTGGGGCCAACGTCCTGACTTTC. Protein product: CASSLSGVKAGANVLTF. This chain links TRBV5-1 with TRBJ2-6, with D possibly being TRBD1 (6 bases). Germline assignment: CDR1 SGHRS and CDR2 YFSETQ. Trimming removed 1 base from V and 2 bases from J, with 13 bases in between. This CDR3 has 17 amino acids.

This clone was counted a few times. The chain joins TRBV2 to TRBJ2-2; 8 bases match TRBD2. Trimming at V came to 8 bases and at J to 4 bases, leaving 3 bases not matched to a gene. This CDR3 has 13 residues. Germline CDR1 reads SNHLY; CDR2 reads FYNNEI. The CDR3 loop reads CASQRESTGELFF. CDR3 DNA sequence: TGTGCCAGCCAGCGGGAGTCCACCGGGGAGCTGTTTTTT.

The J gene is TRBJ2-1, the V gene TRBV7-8; TRBD1 might be the D (6 bases). The CDR3 runs to 17 residues. Germline V gene data show CDR1 as SGHVS and CDR2 as FQNEAQ. The V gene lost 5 bases and the J gene lost 0 bases, with 17 bases spanning the gap. Written as DNA, the CDR3 is TGTGCCAGCAGCGCACGAAACAGGGTGAGCTCCTACAATGAGCAGTTCTTC. It yields the protein CASSARNRVSSYNEQFF.

This sequence joins TRBV2 and TRBJ1-2; 9 bases agree with TRBD1. CDR1 is SNHLY, CDR2 FYNNEI, per germline. V gave up 7 bases and J gave up 1 base; unmatched junction bases: 7. The CDR3 is 15 residues long. The CDR3, as DNA: TGTGCCAGCATAAAGGACAGGGGTTTTAACTATGGCTACACCTTC. It is translated as CASIKDRGFNYGYTF.